These 32 T cell receptor beta chains originate from one sample sequenced in a study of shared clonotypes between healthy human individuals. Sequencing was performed with immunoSEQ multiplex PCR; in TCRdb, only in-frame clones are kept and a portion is missing. The data contain 740,000 or so clones, around 73% of them singletons. Sequences were obtained from memory CD4+ T cells sorted from blood. Subset: CD45RA-negative fraction. These receptors were collected from a woman aged 30 to 39 in good health.

The CDR3 DNA reads TGCGCCAGCAGACCACAGGGGTCGGGCTACGAGCAGTACTTC. Amino acids: CASRPQGSGYEQYF. V and J are TRBV5-1 and TRBJ2-5; 7 bases align to TRBD1. The closer fit of TRBJ2-7 to the DNA end suggests the J call may be wrong. Germline-derived CDR1 and CDR2 are SGHRS and YFSETQ. The CDR3 is 14 amino acids.

CDR3 nucleotide sequence: TGTGCCAGCAGAGATACAGGGGGCCAGAACACTGAAGCTTTCTTT. Translation gives CASRDTGGQNTEAFF. This chain uses TRBV6-5 with TRBJ1-1; 9 nucleotides agree with TRBD1. CDR3 size: 15 residues. Germline V gene sequence: CDR1 MNHEY, CDR2 SVGAGI. J lost 1 base, V lost 6 bases, and 6 bases had no gene match.

Ten or more counts support this clone. The rearrangement joins TRBV12-5 to TRBJ2-2, with 8 positions matching TRBD2. CDR1 and CDR2 (germline): LGHNT, FRNRAP. V shed 3 bases and J 4 bases; nucleotides not matched to a gene: 10. The CDR3 totals 17 residues. CDR3 sequence reads: CASGLFPGGQGTGELFF. CDR3 coding DNA: TGTGCTAGTGGTTTATTCCCGGGGGGGCAAGGCACCGGGGAGCTGTTTTTT.

The chain couples TRBV6-6 to TRBJ1-5; a possible D gene is TRBD1 (5 bases). This CDR3 contains 14 residues. V was trimmed by 6 bases and J by 6 bases, leaving 15 bases between them. Looked up from germline, CDR1 is MNHNY and CDR2 is SVGAGI (reference sequence). CDR3 nucleotide sequence: TGTGCCAGCAGGGACCGGCAGGGCGGTCAGCCCCAGCATTTT. Translation: CASRDRQGGQPQHF.

About this clone: This may be a read error: a much more frequent sequence differs by one nucleotide. As DNA, the CDR3 is TGTGTCTGGAGTCCACCTAGCGGGAGAGGCGATGAGCAGTTCTTC. Its translation: CVWSPPSGRGDEQFF. J is TRBJ2-1 and V is TRBV30, with 10 bases that match TRBD2. Germline CDR1 GTSNPN, CDR2 SVGIG (reference sequence). This CDR3 region has 15 residues.

J is TRBJ2-4 and V is TRBV11-1, with 7 bases that match TRBD2. The ends lost 5 bases at V and 8 bases at J; junction bases unmatched: 9. There are 14 residues in the CDR3. Germline assignment: CDR1 SGHAT and CDR2 FQDESV (reference sequence). This CDR3 reads CASSDWGGGDIQYF. The DNA of the CDR3 is TGTGCCAGCAGCGACTGGGGCGGGGGTGACATTCAGTACTTC.

This clone has a single count. The J gene is TRBJ2-2, the V gene TRBV28; 10 bases map to TRBD2. In germline, CDR1 is MDHEN, CDR2 SYDVKM. The CDR3 length is 16 residues. The junction had 9 bases not matched to a gene; V was cut back by 6 bases and J by 5 bases. The CDR3 bases are TGTGCCAGCAGGGCTAGCGGGAGTAGGGGGACCGGGGAGCTGTTTTTT. Encoded protein: CASRASGSRGTGELFF.

This chain connects TRBV7-9 to TRBJ2-1, with a tentative D call TRBD2 (5 bases). Germline V gives CDR1 SEHNR, CDR2 FQNEAQ (reference sequence). There are 17 residues in the CDR3. V was pared by 1 base and J by 0 bases, with 13 bases between. CDR3 residues: CASSLELGGLSYNEQFF. The CDR3 nucleotides read TGTGCCAGCAGCTTAGAATTGGGCGGACTCTCCTACAATGAGCAGTTCTTC.

The rearrangement links TRBV28 to TRBJ2-5; D gene unclear. The germline V and J ends were trimmed by 3 bases and 0 bases, with 17 bases remaining between them. CDR3 length: 17 residues. Germline V gene lookup returns CDR1 MDHEN and CDR2 SYDVKM. The DNA for the CDR3 is TGTGCCAGCAGTTTCGGTGGTGTCAGCCGGTACCAAGAGACCCAGTACTTC. Translating it yields CASSFGGVSRYQETQYF.

The genes are TRBV5-1 and TRBJ2-5; 12 nucleotides align to TRBD2. CDR3 size: 16 residues. Germline CDR1 is SGHRS and CDR2 is YFSETQ. The V gene end was trimmed by 6 bases and the J gene end by 1 base; junction bases not matched to a gene: 7. The CDR3 coding sequence is TGCGCCAGCAAGGTGGGGGGACTAGCGGGCCAAGAGACCCAGTACTTC. Its translation is CASKVGGLAGQETQYF.

This clone was seen repeatedly, ten times or more. V is TRBV5-1 and J is TRBJ1-1, with 9 bases aligning to TRBD1. The germline V gene has CDR1 SGHRS and CDR2 YFSETQ. Trimming cost V 0 bases and J 4 bases; bases outside gene matches: 7. CDR3 length: 16 amino acids. CDR3 loop: CASSLAPGQGLTEAFF. In nucleotides, the CDR3 is TGCGCCAGCAGCTTGGCCCCGGGACAGGGACTCACTGAAGCTTTCTTT.

This clone was picked up a small number of times. The genes are TRBV5-1 and TRBJ2-3, with 7 positions matching TRBD2. Trimming cost V 0 bases and J 4 bases; bases outside gene matches: 8. Germline assignment: CDR1 SGHRS and CDR2 YFSETQ. This CDR3 spans 16 amino acids. In nucleotides, the CDR3 is TGCGCCAGCAGCTTGGAAGCGCGGGAGTCCCCAGATACGCAGTATTTT. As protein: CASSLEARESPDTQYF.

The rearrangement links TRBV4-1 to TRBJ2-6, with D unclear. The CDR3 totals 17 residues. The ends were cut back, 0 bases at V and 1 base at J, with 10 bases in the middle. CDR1 is MGHRA, CDR2 YSYEKL, per germline. As DNA, the CDR3 is TGCGCCAGCAGCCAAGATCTATTGAGGTCTGGGGCCAACGTCCTGACTTTC. Protein sequence: CASSQDLLRSGANVLTF.

The V call is TRBV5-6, the J call TRBJ2-7, with a tentative D call TRBD2 (6 bases). The germline V gene encodes CDR1 SGHDT and CDR2 YYEEEE. V lost 2 bases and J lost 1, with 16 bases in between. This CDR3 region has 16 residues. The CDR3 DNA sequence: TGTGCCAGCAGCTTCTTCTCTGGCGGGGCTTCCTACGAGCAGTACTTC. This translates into CASSFFSGGASYEQYF.

This clone was counted between two and nine times. The chain uses TRBV6-1 and TRBJ2-3, with 8 bases matching TRBD2. The germline gives CDR1 MNHNS, CDR2 SASEGT. The J segment lost 3 bases and the V segment lost 2 bases, leaving 4 bases of the junction unmatched. CDR3 length: 15 residues. CDR3 nucleotides: TGTGCCAGCAGTGAAAGCGTAGCGGGAACAGATACGCAGTATTTT. This sequence encodes CASSESVAGTDTQYF.

This chain uses TRBV28 with TRBJ2-3, with D perhaps assigned TRBD1 or TRBD2 (6 bases each). The CDR3 loop spans 13 amino acids. V was cut by 4 bases and J by 6 bases, with 11 bases left in between. Per germline, CDR1 MDHEN and CDR2 SYDVKM. The CDR3 DNA reads TGTGCCAGCAGTTGGGGGGCAACTGATACGCAGTATTTT. Its protein product is CASSWGATDTQYF.

This chain uses TRBV11-2 with TRBJ2-4, with 7 bases identical to TRBD1. Germline V CDR1 and CDR2: SGHAT, FQNNGV. After removal of 7 bases from V and 3 bases from J, the junction contained 9 bases not matched to a gene. This CDR3 comprises 15 residues. CDR3 protein: CASMPGQHLKNIQYF. The CDR3 region has the DNA TGTGCCAGCATGCCGGGACAGCACCTCAAAAACATTCAGTACTTC.

J is TRBJ2-5 and V is TRBV19; 8 bases match TRBD2. Germline loops: CDR1 LNHDA, CDR2 SQIVND (reference sequence). The CDR3 has 15 amino acids. V lost 5 bases, J lost 5 bases, and 10 bases stayed unmatched. The CDR3 region has the DNA TGTGCCAGTAGTTCAGACAGCGGGAGTGGTGAGACCCAGTACTTC. Translating it yields CASSSDSGSGETQYF.

This clone was seen at least ten times. The chain recombines TRBV23-1 with TRBJ2-7; 11 nucleotides match TRBD2. TRBV23-1 is reported as an ORF; its role is uncertain. V lost 1 base to trimming and J lost 5 bases; unmatched junction nucleotides: 7. This CDR3 has 16 amino acids. CDR3 loop: CASSQYSGRARNEQYF. The CDR3 bases are TGCGCCAGCAGTCAATATAGCGGGAGGGCCAGGAACGAGCAGTACTTC.

The chain is built from TRBV30 and TRBJ1-5, with 7 nucleotides matching TRBD1. The CDR3 totals 15 residues. The trim removed 2 bases at V and 2 bases at J, leaving 6 bases unmatched. Germline lookup yields CDR1 GTSNPN and CDR2 SVGIG (reference sequence). CDR3 bases: TGTGCCTGGAGTCGAATGACAGGGCGCAATCAGCCCCAGCATTTT. Protein sequence: CAWSRMTGRNQPQHF.

The CDR3 region has the DNA TGTGCCTGGAGTTCCGGGGCCACCATATATTTT. It codes for CAWSSGATIYF. The J gene is TRBJ1-3, the V gene TRBV30; the D gene is possibly TRBD1 (5 bases). The germline gives CDR1 GTSNPN, CDR2 SVGIG (reference sequence). The V gene lost 2 bases and the J gene lost 9 bases, with 8 bases spanning the gap. The CDR3 is 11 residues long. Variable domain in full (rest from reference TRBV30 and TRBJ1-3): SQTIHQWPATLVQPVGSPLSLECTVEGTSNPNLYWYRQAAGRGLQLLFYSVGIGQISSEVPQNLSASRPQDRQFILSSKKLLLSDSGFYLCAWSSGATIYFGEGSWLTVV.

A few counts support this clone. This sequence joins TRBV6-1 and TRBJ1-4; tentative D call: TRBD1 (6 bases). CDR3 size: 15 residues. Germline-derived CDR1 and CDR2 are MNHNS and SASEGT. Trimming shortened V by 6 bases and J by 6 bases, and 17 bases separated the two germline ends. CDR3 protein: CASSPRGGTDEKLFF. For the CDR3, the DNA is TGTGCCAGCAGCCCAAGGGGGGGTACAGATGAAAAACTGTTTTTT.

The gene calls are TRBV9 and TRBJ2-3; 7 bases align to TRBD2. CDR3 length: 16 amino acids. Trimming took 4 bases from V and 1 from J; bases not matched to a gene: 9. Germline V gene lookup returns CDR1 SGDLS and CDR2 YYNGEE. Here the CDR3 DNA reads TGTGCCAGCAGCCCAAGGGGAGGGCCGGGCACAGATACGCAGTATTTT. Amino acid sequence: CASSPRGGPGTDTQYF.

The sample holds one count of this clone. V is TRBV6-6 and J is TRBJ1-4; 10 bases are a match to TRBD1. Trimming at V came to 2 bases and at J to 7 bases, leaving 1 base not matched to a gene. Germline V gives CDR1 MNHNY, CDR2 SVGAGI (reference sequence). The CDR3 runs to 14 residues. CDR3 sequence: CASSYGQGGEKLFF. CDR3 DNA: TGTGCCAGCAGTTACGGACAGGGGGGTGAAAAACTGTTTTTT.

The chain is built from TRBV20-1 and TRBJ2-7, with D tentatively TRBD2 (5 bases). Germline CDR1 and CDR2: DFQATT and SNEGSKA (reference sequence). The CDR3 sequence is 11 residues long. Trimming cost V 4 bases and J 5 bases, with 9 bases left between them. The CDR3 here is CSAKHGDEQYF. The CDR3 coding sequence is TGCAGTGCTAAACACGGGGACGAGCAGTACTTC.

The chain has TRBV15 and TRBJ1-1; the D gene is possibly TRBD1 (6 bases). The CDR3 contains 14 residues. The V end lost 0 bases, the J end lost 6 bases, and 11 bases lay between the germline ends. Germline CDR1 LNHNV, CDR2 YYDKDF (reference sequence). Written as DNA, the CDR3 is TGTGCCACCAGCAGAGATTTTTGGGGGCCTGAAGCTTTCTTT. Translating gives CATSRDFWGPEAFF. Full variable domain (missing parts from reference TRBV15 and TRBJ1-1): DAMVIQNPRYQVTQFGKPVTLSCSQTLNHNVMYWYQQKSSQAPKLLFHYYDKDFNNEADTPDNFQSRRPNTSFCFLDIRSPGLGDTAMYLCATSRDFWGPEAFFGQGTRLTVV.

A note on this clone: A junction boundary mismatches the germline segment, possibly from a read error. This chain uses TRBV7-2 with TRBJ1-2, with D possibly TRBD1 on 5 matching bases. The CDR3 is 14 amino acids. Germline CDR1 and CDR2: SGHTA and FQGNSA. This chain's CDR3 is CASSLSVPSPSGVF. CDR3 nucleotides: TGTGCCAGCAGCTTATCCGTTCCTTCCCCTTCGGGGGTCTTC.

The chain employs TRBV18 and TRBJ1-5; D may be TRBD1 (5 bases). V was shortened by 3 bases and J by 4 bases, with 10 bases between the two germline ends. CDR3 length: 14 residues. Per the germline V gene, CDR1 is KGHSH and CDR2 is LQKENI. CDR3 DNA sequence: TGTGCCAGCTCACCTGGGACGGTGAATCAGCCCCAGCATTTT. Residues: CASSPGTVNQPQHF.

In its sample, this clone was seen a few times. This chain connects TRBV2 to TRBJ1-2, with 8 bases matching TRBD1. The CDR3 extends over 14 amino acids. The J segment lost 8 bases and the V segment lost 3 bases, leaving 8 bases of the junction unmatched. Germline CDR1 SNHLY, CDR2 FYNNEI. CDR3 sequence reads: CASSDWDRSGGYTF. The CDR3 DNA reads TGTGCCAGCAGTGATTGGGACAGGAGTGGAGGCTACACCTTC.

This rearrangement joins TRBV6-1 to TRBJ1-5; unclear D gene. CDR3 length equals 15 residues. V lost 3 bases to trimming and J lost 0 bases, with 9 bases between them. Germline-derived CDR1 and CDR2 are MNHNS and SASEGT. CDR3 nucleotides: TGTGCCAGCAGTGATCTGGGGTATAGCAATCAGCCCCAGCATTTT. It translates to CASSDLGYSNQPQHF.

This clone has only a few counts. This chain uses TRBV25-1 with TRBJ2-7; D gene ambiguous. V shed 3 bases and J shed 4 bases, with 4 bases lying between them. CDR1 MGHDK and CDR2 SYGVNS come from the germline V gene. The CDR3 length is 11 residues. This chain's CDR3 is CASSDLYEQYF. CDR3 nucleotide sequence: TGTGCCAGCAGTGATCTTTACGAGCAGTACTTC.

This rearrangement joins TRBV9 to TRBJ2-3; the D is unclear. The CDR3 has 17 residues. The V and J ends lost 0 bases and 6 bases respectively, with 20 bases between them. Per germline, CDR1 SGDLS and CDR2 YYNGEE. CDR3 DNA: TGTGCCAGCAGCGTAGACCCTGAGGACCTCCGACGCGATACGCAGTATTTT. Translating it yields CASSVDPEDLRRDTQYF.